Below are 25 T cell receptor beta chains sequenced from a single sample in a study of blood T cell repertoires in COVID-19. Repertoires were generated with immunoSEQ multiplex PCR, while TCRdb's copy carries only in-frame clones and drops some. The repertoire holds under 200,000 clones, with approximately 84% as singletons. The sample was PBMCs or T cells enriched from blood (not recorded which). These receptors all stem from a woman in her fifties or sixties who had recovered from COVID-19.

The chain joins TRBV27 to TRBJ1-2; tentatively, D is TRBD1 (6 bases). Germline V gene sequence: CDR1 MNHEY, CDR2 SMNVEV (reference sequence). The CDR3 totals 14 residues. V was pared by 6 bases and J by 5 bases, with 16 bases between. The CDR3 region has the DNA TGTGCCAGCAGCCAGGGGTTCAATCGTTATGGCTACACCTTC. This codes for CASSQGFNRYGYTF.

In this sample, this clone turned up a few times. The chain uses TRBV27 and TRBJ2-7; the match to TRBD2 covers 15 bases. V trimming: 11 bases; J trimming: 6 bases; junction bases outside the gene matches: 23. Germline CDR1 reads MNHEY; CDR2 reads SMNVEV (reference sequence). This CDR3 contains 19 residues. CDR3 in DNA: TGTGCCCATCAGTTTCTAGGACTAGCGGGAGGGCCGTCTCCGCCCGAGCAGTACTTC. Amino acids: CAHQFLGLAGGPSPPEQYF.

The chain couples TRBV7-9 to TRBJ1-1; perhaps TRBD1 as D (5 bases). Germline assignment: CDR1 SEHNR and CDR2 FQNEAQ (reference sequence). The V gene lost 2 bases and the J gene lost 7 bases, with 17 bases spanning the gap. CDR3 size: 15 residues. The chain's CDR3 is CASSLSLGAANEAFF. DNA of the CDR3: TGTGCCAGCAGCTTAAGTCTAGGGGCGGCAAATGAAGCTTTCTTT. Combining the CDR3 with reference TRBV7-9 and TRBJ1-1 gives the whole variable domain DTGVSQNPRHKITKRGQNVTFRCDPISEHNRLYWYRQTLGQGPEFLTYFQNEAQLEKSRLLSDRFSAERPKGSFSTLEIQRTEQGDSAMYLCASSLSLGAANEAFFGQGTRLTVV.

The gene calls are TRBV19 and TRBJ2-6, with 7 bases matching TRBD1. The CDR3 contains 17 residues. V dropped 5 bases and J dropped 0; count of bases not matched to a gene: 7. Germline CDR1 LNHDA, CDR2 SQIVND (reference sequence). CDR3 nucleotides: TGTGCCAGTAGTCCGGGACAGAGTTTCTCTGGGGCCAACGTCCTGACTTTC. Protein sequence: CASSPGQSFSGANVLTF.

The chain combines TRBV9 with TRBJ1-4, with a tentative D call TRBD1 (6 bases). Germline V CDR1 and CDR2: SGDLS, YYNGEE. V dropped 0 bases and J dropped 5 bases, with 14 bases sitting between them. The CDR3 length is 16 residues. The CDR3 region has the DNA TGTGCCAGCAGCGTAGGGTGGGGGCCAGGGAATGAAAAACTGTTTTTT. Translating it yields CASSVGWGPGNEKLFF. Full variable domain (missing parts from reference TRBV9 and TRBJ1-4): DSGVTQTPKHLITATGQRVTLRCSPRSGDLSVYWYQQSLDQGLQFLIQYYNGEERAKGNILERFSAQQFPDLHSELNLSSLELGDSALYFCASSVGWGPGNEKLFFGSGTQLSVL.

The chain couples TRBV5-1 to TRBJ1-1, with 7 bases that match TRBD1. CDR1 and CDR2 from the germline V gene are SGHRS and YFSETQ. The V gene end was trimmed by 0 bases and the J gene end by 1 base; junction bases not matched to a gene: 6. CDR3 size: 16 residues. CDR3 nucleotide sequence: TGCGCCAGCAGCTTGGCCTATAGGGGGCCGAACACTGAAGCTTTCTTT. This codes for CASSLAYRGPNTEAFF.

This clone was counted only a few times. This chain uses TRBV12-3 or TRBV12-4 with TRBJ2-3, with D uncertain. Trimming left V 3 bases short and J 0 bases short, with 4 bases between. This CDR3 comprises 13 residues. Here the CDR3 reads CASSLASTDTQYF. The CDR3, as DNA: TGTGCCAGCAGTTTGGCCAGCACAGATACGCAGTATTTT.

This chain links TRBV21-1 with TRBJ1-4; the listed D gene, TRBD1, was not tested against the DNA. TRBV21-1 is a known pseudogene. The CDR3 has 18 residues. The CDR3 spells CASSHYRDRGQGNEKLFF. CDR3 nucleotide sequence: TGTGCCAGCAGCCATTACCGGGACAGGGGACAAGGTAATGAAAAACTGTTTTTT.

This clone has just a few counts. The genes are TRBV6-4 and TRBJ2-5; TRBD1 aligns across 7 bases. The germline V gene encodes CDR1 MRHNA and CDR2 SNTAGT. V lost 1 base, J lost 4 bases, and 12 bases stayed unmatched. The CDR3 spans 17 residues. As DNA, the CDR3 is TGTGCCAGCAGTGACTTGGTTGAGCAGGGGGTGGGAGAGACCCAGTACTTC. It specifies CASSDLVEQGVGETQYF.

The chain uses TRBV7-8 and TRBJ1-1, with TRBD1 identical over 7 bases. Unmatched junction bases numbered 10, after V lost 5 bases and J lost 1 base. The CDR3 spans 16 residues. In germline, CDR1 is SGHVS, CDR2 FQNEAQ. The chain's CDR3 is CASSRRQGQSNTEAFF. The CDR3, as DNA: TGTGCCAGCAGCCGAAGACAGGGTCAATCGAACACTGAAGCTTTCTTT.

The J gene is TRBJ1-3, the V gene TRBV5-6; no clear D gene. Trimming took off 0 bases at V and 3 bases at J, with 16 bases between the two ends. CDR3 length: 17 residues. Germline CDR1 reads SGHDT; CDR2 reads YYEEEE. The CDR3 loop reads CASSLGMGGLVGNTIYF. The CDR3 nucleotides read TGTGCCAGCAGCTTGGGCATGGGCGGACTGGTTGGAAACACCATATATTTT.

J is TRBJ2-1 and V is TRBV11-3, with 11 bases matching TRBD2. The CDR3 contains 19 residues. The V gene's germline CDR1 is SGHNT and CDR2 YENEEA. V was clipped by 1 base and J by 0 bases; unmatched bases: 8. CDR3 DNA sequence: TGTGCCAGCAGCTTAGTAGGGACTAGCGGACCAAGCTCCTACAATGAGCAGTTCTTC. It codes for CASSLVGTSGPSSYNEQFF. The whole variable domain, remainder taken from reference TRBV11-3 and TRBJ2-1, is EAGVVQSPRYKIIEKKQPVAFWCNPISGHNTLYWYLQNLGQGPELLIRYENEEAVDDSQLPKDRFSAERLKGVDSTLKIQPAELGDSAVYLCASSLVGTSGPSSYNEQFFGPGTRLTVL.

This chain joins TRBV7-2 and TRBJ1-5; D remains ambiguous. CDR1 SGHTA and CDR2 FQGNSA come from the germline V gene. CDR3 size: 15 residues. V was pared by 1 base and J by 3 bases, with 10 bases between. The CDR3 DNA reads as TGTGCCAGCAGCTTAGATGGCAGAAACAATCAGCCCCAGCATTTT. As protein: CASSLDGRNNQPQHF.

This rearrangement joins TRBV5-1 to TRBJ2-2; TRBD1 matches at 7 bases. With V trimmed by 4 bases and J by 8 bases, 8 bases remained unmatched. The CDR3 has 14 amino acids. CDR1 and CDR2 (germline): SGHRS, YFSETQ. CDR3 bases: TGCGCCAGCAGCCCACGACAGGGAGTTGGGGAGCTGTTTTTT. Protein product: CASSPRQGVGELFF.

The chain carries TRBV19 and TRBJ2-1; 11 bases align to TRBD2. The germline V gene encodes CDR1 LNHDA and CDR2 SQIVND (reference sequence). The CDR3 extends over 15 amino acids. The ends lost 5 bases at V and 4 bases at J; junction bases unmatched: 4. In DNA form, the CDR3 reads TGTGCCAGTAGTTCGGGACTAGCGGAATACAATGAGCAGTTCTTC. Its translation: CASSSGLAEYNEQFF. The variable domain in full, with the rest retrieved from reference TRBV19 and TRBJ2-1, is DGGITQSPKYLFRKEGQNVTLSCEQNLNHDAMYWYRQDPGQGLRLIYYSQIVNDFQKGDIAEGYSVSREKKESFPLTVTSAQKNPTAFYLCASSSGLAEYNEQFFGPGTRLTVL.

This chain connects TRBV28 to TRBJ2-7; no clear D. V lost 4 bases, J lost 7 bases, and 8 bases lay in between. The CDR3 runs to 11 residues. Germline loops: CDR1 MDHEN, CDR2 SYDVKM. The CDR3 loop is CASSSGREQYF. CDR3 coding DNA: TGTGCCAGCAGTTCCGGTCGAGAGCAGTACTTC. The full variable domain, its missing parts supplied by reference TRBV28 and TRBJ2-7, is DVKVTQSSRYLVKRTGEKVFLECVQDMDHENMFWYRQDPGLGLRLIYFSYDVKMKEKGDIPEGYSVSREKKERFSLILESASTNQTSMYLCASSSGREQYFGPGTRLTVT.

The gene calls are TRBV28 and TRBJ1-5; D remains unclear. Trimming removed 8 bases at V and 2 bases at J, with 13 bases between. Germline lookup yields CDR1 MDHEN and CDR2 SYDVKM. The CDR3 extends over 14 amino acids. The CDR3 reads CASWPAGGNQPQHF. The CDR3 DNA reads TGTGCCAGCTGGCCAGCGGGTGGCAATCAGCCCCAGCATTTT.

J is TRBJ2-1 and V is TRBV9, with D perhaps TRBD1 (6 bases). V was cut by 0 bases and J by 8 bases, with 15 bases left in between. This CDR3 has 15 residues. Germline V gives CDR1 SGDLS, CDR2 YYNGEE. CDR3 residues: CASSVEGQPRDEQFF. The CDR3 bases are TGTGCCAGCAGCGTAGAAGGACAGCCTCGGGATGAGCAGTTCTTC.

CDR3 DNA sequence: TGTGCCAGCAGCTTAAACGGGTTCTCCTACGAGCAGTACTTC. Protein product: CASSLNGFSYEQYF. This chain connects TRBV11-2 to TRBJ2-7; D is uncertain. V lost 2 bases, J lost 0 bases, and 8 bases lay in between. CDR3 length equals 14 residues. The V gene's germline CDR1 is SGHAT and CDR2 FQNNGV. The complete variable domain, with remaining parts taken from reference TRBV11-2 and TRBJ2-7, reads EAGVAQSPRYKIIEKRQSVAFWCNPISGHATLYWYQQILGQGPKLLIQFQNNGVVDDSQLPKDRFSAERLKGVDSTLKIQPAKLEDSAVYLCASSLNGFSYEQYFGPGTRLTVT.

The chain is built from TRBV3-1 (or the pseudogene TRBV3-2) and TRBJ2-7, with D possibly TRBD1 on 6 matching bases. V lost 3 bases and J 2 bases, leaving 14 bases between the germline ends. The CDR3 is made up of 15 amino acids. The germline gives CDR1 LGHDT, CDR2 YNNKEL (reference sequence). CDR3 nucleotides: TGTGCCAGCAGCCACTACGGGACATTCCCCTACGAGCAGTACTTC. This encodes CASSHYGTFPYEQYF.

This chain joins TRBV6-5 and TRBJ1-1; D gene uncertain. The CDR3 totals 11 residues. V was clipped by 5 bases and J by 3 bases, with 4 bases between them. CDR1 and CDR2 (germline): MNHEY, SVGAGI. The CDR3 nucleotides read TGTGCCAGCAGTCGAGACACTGAAGCTTTCTTT. It codes for CASSRDTEAFF.

The chain uses TRBV2 and TRBJ2-2, with D uncertain. The CDR3 is 13 residues long. Trimming stripped 2 bases from V and 6 bases from J, with 7 bases between. Per the germline V gene, CDR1 is SNHLY and CDR2 is FYNNEI. The CDR3 DNA reads TGTGCCAGCAGTGAATGGGCCGCCGGGGAGCTGTTTTTT. Protein sequence: CASSEWAAGELFF.

The CDR3 protein is CASSLWRTGLNQPQHF. In DNA, the CDR3 is TGTGCCAGCAGTCTTTGGAGGACAGGATTAAATCAGCCCCAGCATTTT. J is TRBJ1-5 and V is TRBV6-2 or TRBV6-3; the match to TRBD1 covers 7 bases. CDR3 length equals 16 residues. Per the germline V gene, CDR1 is MNHEY and CDR2 is SVGEGT. J gave up 4 bases and V 5 bases, and 11 bases lay outside the gene matches.

The rearrangement uses TRBV5-4 and TRBJ1-2; D unclear. Germline V gene lookup returns CDR1 SGHNT and CDR2 YYREEE (reference sequence). Trimming took 2 bases from V and 2 from J, leaving 10 bases between them. The CDR3 is made up of 14 amino acids. The CDR3 spells CASSFVSHNYGYTF. The CDR3 DNA follows: TGTGCCAGCAGCTTTGTTAGCCACAACTATGGCTACACCTTC. The full variable domain, rest sourced from reference TRBV5-4 and TRBJ1-2, is ETGVTQSPTHLIKTRGQQVTLRCSSQSGHNTVSWYQQALGQGPQFIFQYYREEENGRGNFPPRFSGLQFPNYSSELNVNALELDDSALYLCASSFVSHNYGYTFGSGTRLTVV.

This chain joins TRBV5-1 and TRBJ1-3; 9 bases align to TRBD1. The CDR3 has 15 amino acids. The V gene's germline CDR1 is SGHRS and CDR2 YFSETQ. Germline trimming cut 5 bases from V and 4 bases from J; bases unmatched to any gene: 7. The CDR3 spells CASSRTGGVGNTIYF. In nucleotides, the CDR3 is TGCGCCAGCAGTCGTACAGGGGGCGTCGGAAACACCATATATTTT.